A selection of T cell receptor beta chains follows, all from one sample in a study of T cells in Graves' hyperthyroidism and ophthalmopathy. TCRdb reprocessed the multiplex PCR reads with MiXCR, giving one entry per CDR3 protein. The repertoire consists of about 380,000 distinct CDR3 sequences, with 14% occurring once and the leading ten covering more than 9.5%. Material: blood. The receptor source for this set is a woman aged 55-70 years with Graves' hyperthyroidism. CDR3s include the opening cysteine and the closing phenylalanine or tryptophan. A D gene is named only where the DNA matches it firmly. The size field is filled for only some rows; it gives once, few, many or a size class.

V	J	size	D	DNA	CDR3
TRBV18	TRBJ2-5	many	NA	TGTGCCAGCTCACCAGCTGGAGGGGAGACCCAGTACTTC	CASSPAGGETQYF
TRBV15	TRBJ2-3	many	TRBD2	TGTGCCACCCAGACTAGCTTGGCAGATACGCAGTATTTT	CATQTSLADTQYF
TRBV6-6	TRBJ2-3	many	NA	TGTGCCAGCAGTTACTCGGCTATCTCCAGTGGGGATACGCAGTATTTT	CASSYSAISSGDTQYF
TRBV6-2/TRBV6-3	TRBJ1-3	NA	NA	TGTGCCAGCAGTAGGACAGCAATCTCTGGAAACACCATATATTTT	CASSRTAISGNTIYF
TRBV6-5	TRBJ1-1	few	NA	TGTGCCAGCAGTTACGAGGGCACTGAAGCTTTCTTT	CASSYEGTEAFF
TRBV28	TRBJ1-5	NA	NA	TGTGCCAGCAGTCCCTTGGGGGATGGAAATCAGCCCCAGCATTTT	CASSPLGDGNQPQHF
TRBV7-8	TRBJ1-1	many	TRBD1	TGTGCCAGCAGCCGTGCCCAAAAAGACAGGGGTGGGAACACTGAAGCTTTCTTT	CASSRAQKDRGGNTEAFF
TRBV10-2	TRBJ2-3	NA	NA	TGCGCCAGCAGTGCCAACTTCAGCCCAGATACGCAGTATTTT	CASSANFSPDTQYF
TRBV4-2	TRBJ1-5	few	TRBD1	TGTGCCAGCAGCCAAGATCTACTGCAGGGGGAAGATCAGCCCCAGCATTTT	CASSQDLLQGEDQPQHF
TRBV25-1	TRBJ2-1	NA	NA	TGTGCCAGCAGTGAATCTGAGGGGACCACCTACAATGAGCAGTTCTTC	CASSESEGTTYNEQFF
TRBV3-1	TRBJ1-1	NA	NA	TGTGCCAGCAGCCAACACAGGGTGGGAGAAGCTTTCTTT	CASSQHRVGEAFF
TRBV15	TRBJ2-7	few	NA	TGTGCCACCAGCAGAGTGGGGTACGAGCAGTACTTC	CATSRVGYEQYF
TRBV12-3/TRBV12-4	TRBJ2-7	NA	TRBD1	TGTGCCAGCAGTCCCGTTACGCAGGGGGTAGTCGAGCAGTACTTC	CASSPVTQGVVEQYF
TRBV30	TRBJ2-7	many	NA	TGTGCCTGGAGTGTACGGTTCGAGCAGTACTTC	CAWSVRFEQYF
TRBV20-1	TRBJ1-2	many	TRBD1	TGCAGTGCTTCCCAGACAGGGACCTATGGCTACACCTTC	CSASQTGTYGYTF
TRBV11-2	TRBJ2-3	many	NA	TGTGCCAGCAGCTTATTTGAAACCGGCGATACGCAGTATTTT	CASSLFETGDTQYF
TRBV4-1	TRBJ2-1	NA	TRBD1	TGCGCCAGCAGCCAAAGCGCCGGGACAGGGACCTACAATGAGCAGTTCTTC	CASSQSAGTGTYNEQFF
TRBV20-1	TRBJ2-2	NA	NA	TGCAGTGCTAGAGATCAGGGGACGACCGGGGAGCTGTTTTTT	CSARDQGTTGELFF
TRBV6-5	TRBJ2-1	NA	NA	TGTGCCAGCAGTTACTCACCGGACAATGAGCAGTTCTTC	CASSYSPDNEQFF
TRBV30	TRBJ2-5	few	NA	TGTGCCTGGAGTGATTGGGTCCAAGAGACCCAGTACTTC	CAWSDWVQETQYF
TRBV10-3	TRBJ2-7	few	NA	TGTGCCATCAGTGCTGGCGGGGAGCAGTACTTC	CAISAGGEQYF
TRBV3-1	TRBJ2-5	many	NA	TGTGCCAGCAGCCACGTAGAGACCCAGTACTTC	CASSHVETQYF
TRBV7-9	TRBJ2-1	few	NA	TGTGCCAGCAGCTTAAGCCAGAGCTCCTACAATGAGCAGTTCTTC	CASSLSQSSYNEQFF
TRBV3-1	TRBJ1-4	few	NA	TGTGCCAGCAGCCAAATGTCAGGGAGTGATGCTGAAAAACTGTTTTTT	CASSQMSGSDAEKLFF
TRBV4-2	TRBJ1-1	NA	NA	TGTGCCAGCAGCCAAGAATCTGGCAGCAACACTGAAGCTTTCTTT	CASSQESGSNTEAFF
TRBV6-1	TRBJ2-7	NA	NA	TGTGCCAGCAGTGAACCCGTAGGAAAGTACGCCTACGAGCAGTACTTC	CASSEPVGKYAYEQYF
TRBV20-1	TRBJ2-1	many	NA	TGCAGTGCTATGTTCAGCAACAATGAGCAGTTCTTC	CSAMFSNNEQFF
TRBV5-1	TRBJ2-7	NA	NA	TGCGCCAGCAGCCCGTCACAGGGGTGGCGGGATTACGAGCAGTACTTC	CASSPSQGWRDYEQYF
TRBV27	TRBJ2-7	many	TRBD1	TGTGCCAGCAGTTTCTTAGGGGACAGGGGCCCTCCTTTTCCCTACGAGCAGTACTTC	CASSFLGDRGPPFPYEQYF
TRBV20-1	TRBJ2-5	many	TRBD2	TGCAGTGCTAAGTTAGGCCTAGCGGGACCCAAGACCCAGTACTTC	CSAKLGLAGPKTQYF
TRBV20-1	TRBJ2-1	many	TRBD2	TGCAGTGCGGCTTCTGGTCGGGAGGGCAGCAATGAGCAGTTCTTC	CSAASGREGSNEQFF
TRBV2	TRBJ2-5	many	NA	TGTGCCAGCAGTGAACCTAGCAGCCAAGAGACCCAGTACTTC	CASSEPSSQETQYF
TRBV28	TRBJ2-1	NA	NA	TGTGCCAGCAGTTCTTCCCAACTTTTGACTGAGCAGTTCTTC	CASSSSQLLTEQFF
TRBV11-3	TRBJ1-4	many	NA	TGTGCCAGCAGCTCCCGTGGGGGGAACGAAAAACTGTTTTTT	CASSSRGGNEKLFF
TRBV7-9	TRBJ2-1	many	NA	TGTGCCAGCAGCTTCAAAGGGAGCTCCTACAATGAGCAGTTCTTC	CASSFKGSSYNEQFF
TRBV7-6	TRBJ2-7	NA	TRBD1	TGTGCCAGCAGCTTAGGGGGACAGGGGTCTTGGGAGCAGTACTTC	CASSLGGQGSWEQYF
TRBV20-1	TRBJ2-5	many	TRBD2	TGCAGTGCTAGCGGGACTAGCGGGAGTAAGACCCAGTACTTC	CSASGTSGSKTQYF
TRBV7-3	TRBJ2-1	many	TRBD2	TGTGCCAGCAGCACCACTAGCGTGGGTGAGCAGTTCTTC	CASSTTSVGEQFF
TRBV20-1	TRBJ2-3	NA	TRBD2	TGCAGTGCTAGGGGGACTAGCGGGAGGGCAACAGATACGCAGTATTTT	CSARGTSGRATDTQYF
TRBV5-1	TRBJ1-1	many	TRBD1	TGCGCCAGCAGCTCACAGGGGGGTGTTACTGAAGCTTTCTTT	CASSSQGGVTEAFF
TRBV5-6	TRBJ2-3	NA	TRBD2	TGTGCCAGCAGCTTAGGTCTAGCGGGATACACAGATACGCAGTATTTT	CASSLGLAGYTDTQYF
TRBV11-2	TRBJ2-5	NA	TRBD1	TGTGCCAGCAGCTCGGGACAGGGAGTTGGAGAGACCCAGTACTTC	CASSSGQGVGETQYF